These 24 T cell receptor beta chains came from one sample sequenced in a study of OX40 agonist ivuxolimab in advanced cancers. Sequencing used immunoSEQ multiplex PCR; TCRdb keeps in-frame clones, though not all of them. The sample has some 50,000 clones, about 88% seen once. The sequenced sample was CD4+ or CD8+ T cells sorted from blood, obtained in a trial of the OX40 agonist ivuxolimab. These receptors all come from an adult with an advanced solid tumor such as melanoma, head and neck, liver or kidney cancer.

The rearrangement links TRBV29-1 to TRBJ1-1; D possibly corresponds to TRBD1 (6 bases). The CDR3 spans 14 residues. V was pared by 7 bases and J by 10 bases, with 25 bases between. Germline lookup yields CDR1 SQVTM and CDR2 ANQGSEA. The CDR3 loop is CSGTGGARGSVAFF. CDR3 coding DNA: TGCAGCGGCACCGGGGGGGCGAGGGGTTCTGTAGCTTTCTTT.

The chain combines TRBV6-1 with TRBJ1-5; TRBD1 matches at 7 bases. With V trimmed by 6 bases and J by 3 bases, 8 bases remained unmatched. This CDR3 region has 15 residues. The germline V gene encodes CDR1 MNHNS and CDR2 SASEGT. The CDR3 sequence: CASRLDRADNQPQHF. CDR3 sequence (DNA): TGTGCCAGCAGACTCGACAGGGCCGACAATCAGCCCCAGCATTTT.

This clone showed up just once. The V gene is TRBV9, the J gene TRBJ1-5; no clear D gene. CDR3 size: 15 residues. V dropped 0 bases and J dropped 7 bases, with 14 bases sitting between them. Germline-derived CDR1 and CDR2 are SGDLS and YYNGEE. The CDR3 DNA follows: TGTGCCAGCAGCGTAGCTGGTCAGCAAGGGCAGCCCCAGCATTTT. It specifies CASSVAGQQGQPQHF.

This clone was counted between two and nine times. This rearrangement joins TRBV7-9 to TRBJ1-1; D gene unclear. Germline assignment: CDR1 SEHNR and CDR2 FQNEAQ (reference sequence). The CDR3 runs 10 residues. The ends were cut back, 4 bases at V and 6 bases at J, with 3 bases in the middle. Written as DNA, the CDR3 is TGTGCCAGCAGCTCCCCTGAAGCTTTCTTT. Translating gives CASSSPEAFF.

The rearrangement links TRBV9 to TRBJ1-4, with D perhaps matching TRBD1 (6 bases). This CDR3 has 15 residues. From germline, CDR1 is SGDLS and CDR2 YYNGEE. V lost 0 bases and J 7 bases, leaving 13 bases between the germline ends. The DNA for the CDR3 is TGTGCCAGCAGCGTAGTTCCGGGGGCAGGTGAAAAACTGTTTTTT. This gives the protein CASSVVPGAGEKLFF. Full variable domain (remainder filled in from reference TRBV9 and TRBJ1-4): DSGVTQTPKHLITATGQRVTLRCSPRSGDLSVYWYQQSLDQGLQFLIQYYNGEERAKGNILERFSAQQFPDLHSELNLSSLELGDSALYFCASSVVPGAGEKLFFGSGTQLSVL.

This chain uses TRBV11-2 with TRBJ2-5; 8 bases are a match to TRBD2. The CDR3 loop spans 16 amino acids. The germline gives CDR1 SGHAT, CDR2 FQNNGV. V lost 0 bases to trimming and J lost 5 bases; unmatched junction nucleotides: 8. CDR3 residues: CASSLERGAPVETQYF. The CDR3 bases are TGTGCCAGCAGCTTAGAGCGGGGGGCGCCGGTCGAGACCCAGTACTTC.

The chain recombines TRBV7-2 with TRBJ2-1, with D possibly being TRBD2 (6 bases). Germline CDR1 SGHTA, CDR2 FQGNSA. Trimming took off 0 bases at V and 3 bases at J, with 12 bases between the two ends. The CDR3 spans 16 residues. The CDR3 here is CASSLAGGGFYNEQFF. In DNA, the CDR3 is TGTGCCAGCAGCTTAGCGGGAGGTGGTTTCTACAATGAGCAGTTCTTC. Complete variable domain (other parts from reference TRBV7-2 and TRBJ2-1): GAGVSQSPSNKVTEKGKDVELRCDPISGHTALYWYRQSLGQGLEFLIYFQGNSAPDKSGLPSDRFSAERTGGSVSTLTIQRTQQEDSAVYLCASSLAGGGFYNEQFFGPGTRLTVL.

V is TRBV14 and J is TRBJ2-2; unclear D gene. Germline CDR1 reads SGHDN; CDR2 reads FVKESK. The CDR3 consists of 15 residues. Trimming removed 3 bases at V and 2 bases at J, with 10 bases between. The CDR3 DNA is TGTGCCAGCAGCCAGGTTCTCAAAAACACCGGGGAGCTGTTTTTT. Protein sequence: CASSQVLKNTGELFF.

The chain has TRBV5-4 and TRBJ2-3; D is unresolved. This CDR3 has 15 amino acids. Germline V CDR1 and CDR2: SGHNT, YYREEE (reference sequence). V lost 4 bases, J lost 3 bases, and 15 bases lay in between. The CDR3 is CASSPELAGTDTQYF. The CDR3 coding sequence is TGTGCCAGCAGCCCGGAGTTGGCCGGGACAGATACGCAGTATTTT.

The V call is TRBV7-2, the J call TRBJ2-7, with D possibly being TRBD2 (5 bases). The ends were cut back, 4 bases at V and 3 bases at J, with 7 bases in the middle. The CDR3 length is 12 residues. The germline V gene encodes CDR1 SGHTA and CDR2 FQGNSA. In nucleotides, the CDR3 is TGTGCCAGCAGCTCTAGCAGCTACGAGCAGTACTTC. This translates into CASSSSSYEQYF.

This clone has only one observation. The chain combines TRBV28 with TRBJ1-5; unclear D gene. Trimming left V 6 bases short and J 0 bases short, with 3 bases between. Germline V gene data show CDR1 as MDHEN and CDR2 as SYDVKM. This CDR3 is 12 amino acids long. CDR3 loop: CASRTSNQPQHF. The CDR3 DNA reads TGTGCCAGCAGGACTAGCAATCAGCCCCAGCATTTT. The full variable domain, in which reference TRBV28 and TRBJ1-5 provide the parts outside the CDR3, is DVKVTQSSRYLVKRTGEKVFLECVQDMDHENMFWYRQDPGLGLRLIYFSYDVKMKEKGDIPEGYSVSREKKERFSLILESASTNQTSMYLCASRTSNQPQHFGDGTRLSIL.

The V and J genes are TRBV10-3 and TRBJ2-2; D perhaps matches TRBD2 (7 bases). The ends were cut back, 3 bases at V and 5 bases at J, with 10 bases in the middle. The germline CDR1 and CDR2 sequences are ENHRY and SYGVKD. The length of the CDR3 is 14 residues. As DNA, the CDR3 is TGTGCCATCAGTGAAGCGGGGACAACCGGGGAGCTGTTTTTT. Translation gives CAISEAGTTGELFF.

The CDR3 is CASSTGENSPLHF. CDR3 DNA sequence: TGCGCCAGCAGCACAGGGGAGAATTCACCCCTCCACTTT. The rearrangement uses TRBV5-1 and TRBJ1-6, with 7 bases aligning to TRBD1. Germline V gene data show CDR1 as SGHRS and CDR2 as YFSETQ. Trimming took 4 bases from V and 7 from J; bases not matched to a gene: 2. The CDR3 is made up of 13 amino acids.

The genes are TRBV30 and TRBJ2-3; possible D gene TRBD1, 7 bases. The germline V and J ends were trimmed by 7 bases and 3 bases, with 14 bases remaining between them. Germline lookup yields CDR1 GTSNPN and CDR2 SVGIG (reference sequence). This CDR3 comprises 13 residues. The CDR3, as DNA: TGTGCCTCCTTGACAGGGAGGACAGATACGCAGTATTTT. Translated: CASLTGRTDTQYF.

This clone came up a few times. V gene TRBV6-5 combines with J gene TRBJ2-5; D assignment may be TRBD1 or TRBD2 (6 bases each). Germline CDR1 is MNHEY and CDR2 is SVGAGI. V gave up 0 bases and J gave up 7 bases, with 9 bases separating them. The CDR3 totals 13 residues. The CDR3 region has the DNA TGTGCCAGCAGTTACTCGGAGGGGGGGACCCAGTACTTC. Translating it yields CASSYSEGGTQYF.

The chain employs TRBV9 and TRBJ2-2; TRBD2 agrees at 11 bases. The CDR3 runs to 19 residues. Per the germline V gene, CDR1 is SGDLS and CDR2 is YYNGEE. V shed 2 bases and J 2 bases; nucleotides not matched to a gene: 11. This chain's CDR3 is CASSVLPSTSGGNTGELFF. The CDR3 DNA sequence: TGTGCCAGCAGCGTTTTGCCCTCTACTAGCGGGGGAAACACCGGGGAGCTGTTTTTT.

This sequence joins TRBV6-5 and TRBJ1-2; TRBD1 aligns across 10 bases. Germline values: CDR1 MNHEY, CDR2 SVGAGI. The CDR3 covers 14 residues. J was trimmed by 6 bases and V by 7 bases; bases with no gene match: 8. CDR3 nucleotides: TGTGCCAGCACCTCCGGACAGGGGGTGGATGGCTACACCTTC. Its translation: CASTSGQGVDGYTF.

A note on this clone: A read error may produce the germline difference seen at one junction end. This chain connects TRBV7-7 to TRBJ2-5; TRBD1 or TRBD2 may be the D gene (5 bases each). There are 15 residues in the CDR3. The V gene's germline CDR1 is SSHAT and CDR2 FNYEAQ (reference sequence). The CDR3 DNA reads as TGTGCTAGCAGCCTCCGGGACCATGGGAGAGAGACCCAGTACTTC. Its translation: CASSLRDHGRETQYF. Supplemented by reference TRBV7-7 and TRBJ2-5, the full variable domain reads GAGVSQSPRYKVTKRGQDVTLRCDPISSHATLYWYQQALGQGPEFLTYFNYEAQPDKSGLPSDRFSAERPEGSISTLTIQRTEQRDSAMYRCASSLRDHGRETQYFGPGTRLLVL.

V usage is TRBV7-8 and J usage is TRBJ1-2; D is unclear. CDR3 length: 12 amino acids. Germline V gene data show CDR1 as SGHVS and CDR2 as FQNEAQ. Trimming took 5 bases from V and 7 from J, leaving 11 bases between them. In DNA form, the CDR3 reads TGTGCCAGCAGCCTACCTCGGCTTGGCTACACCTTC. Translating gives CASSLPRLGYTF.

The chain employs TRBV6-5 and TRBJ2-7; no clear D gene. V was trimmed by 6 bases and J by 2 bases, leaving 11 bases between them. The CDR3 sequence is 13 residues long. CDR1 is MNHEY, CDR2 SVGAGI, per germline. The CDR3 nucleotides read TGTGCCAGCAGCCTCAACGGCCCCTACGAGCAGTACTTC. Translated: CASSLNGPYEQYF.

The chain combines TRBV10-3 with TRBJ2-1; 8 bases line up with TRBD1. V was pared by 6 bases and J by 4 bases, with 5 bases of the junction left unmatched. Germline values: CDR1 ENHRY, CDR2 SYGVKD. The length of the CDR3 is 14 residues. The CDR3 here is CAISPRDRYNEQFF. In DNA form, the CDR3 reads TGTGCCATCAGCCCCCGGGACAGGTACAATGAGCAGTTCTTC.

The gene calls are TRBV6-5 and TRBJ1-6; 8 bases line up with TRBD1. The CDR3 sequence is 15 residues long. Germline V gene lookup returns CDR1 MNHEY and CDR2 SVGAGI. V lost 8 bases to trimming and J lost 9 bases; unmatched junction nucleotides: 12. The CDR3 loop is CASGSPTGGISPLHF. CDR3 DNA sequence: TGTGCCAGCGGCTCCCCCACAGGGGGGATTTCACCCCTCCACTTT.

This clone occurred once. CDR3: CASSPRTNTLGYTF. The CDR3 DNA is TGTGCCAGCTCACCCCGGACCAATACCCTTGGCTACACCTTC. V and J are TRBV18 and TRBJ1-2; D uncertain. The CDR3 runs to 14 residues. CDR1 is KGHSH, CDR2 LQKENI, per germline. Trimming removed 3 bases at V and 7 bases at J, with 15 bases between.

A single count supports this clone. The chain uses TRBV10-2 and TRBJ1-6; the match to TRBD1 covers 7 bases. Germline V gene lookup returns CDR1 WSHSY and CDR2 SAAADI. The CDR3 loop spans 14 amino acids. After removal of 4 bases from V and 11 bases from J, the junction contained 8 bases not matched to a gene. CDR3 residues: CASSGQGKGTPLHF. CDR3 bases: TGCGCCAGCAGTGGACAGGGAAAGGGAACACCCCTCCACTTT.